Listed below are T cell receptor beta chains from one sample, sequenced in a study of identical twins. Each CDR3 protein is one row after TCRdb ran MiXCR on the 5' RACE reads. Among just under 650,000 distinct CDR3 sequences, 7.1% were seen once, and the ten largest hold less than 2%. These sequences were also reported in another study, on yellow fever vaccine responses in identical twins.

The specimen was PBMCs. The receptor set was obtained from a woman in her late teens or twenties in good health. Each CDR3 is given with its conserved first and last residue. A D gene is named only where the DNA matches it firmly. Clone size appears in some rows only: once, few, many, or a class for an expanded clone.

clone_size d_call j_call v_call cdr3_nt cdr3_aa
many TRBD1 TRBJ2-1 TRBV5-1 TGCGCCAGCAGCCACGGACAGGGAGGTGAGCAGTTCTTC CASSHGQGGEQFF
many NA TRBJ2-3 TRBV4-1 TGCGCCAGCAGCCAAGTTGGTCTAGATACGCAGTATTTT CASSQVGLDTQYF
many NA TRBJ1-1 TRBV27 TGTGCCAGCAGTCCCTGGAGGACATTGGGAGGTGAAGCTTTCTTT CASSPWRTLGGEAFF
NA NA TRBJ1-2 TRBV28 TGTGCCAGCAGTCCCCCCGCCCGACAGAACTATGGCTACACCTTC CASSPPARQNYGYTF
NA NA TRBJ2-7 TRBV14 TGTGCCAGCAGCCCCCCATGGTCAAGCTCCTACGAGCAGTACTTC CASSPPWSSSYEQYF
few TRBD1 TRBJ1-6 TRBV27 TGTGCCAGCAGACCGGACAGGGTTGGGAATTCACCCCTCCACTTT CASRPDRVGNSPLHF
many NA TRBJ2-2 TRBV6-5 TGTGCCAGCAGTTACTTTCTTACCGGGGAGCTGTTTTTT CASSYFLTGELFF
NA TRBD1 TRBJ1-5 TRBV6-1 TGTGCCAGCAGGGACAGGGCTAATCAGCCCCAGCATTTT CASRDRANQPQHF
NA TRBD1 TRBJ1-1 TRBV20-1 TGCAGTGCTATCAGGGGGAGAGTGTTGAACACTGAAGCTTTCTTT CSAIRGRVLNTEAFF
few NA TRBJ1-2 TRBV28 TGTGCCAGCAGTTTACCCGTTGGGGGGGGCGGAGGCTACACCTTC CASSLPVGGGGGYTF
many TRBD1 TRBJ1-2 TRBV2 TGTGCCAGCAGTGTGACGGGACAGGGGGCGAATGGCTACACCTTC CASSVTGQGANGYTF
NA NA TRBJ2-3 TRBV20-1 TGCAGTGCTAGAGATCCGGAGCACCGAGGGTGGAAAGATACGCAGTATTTT CSARDPEHRGWKDTQYF
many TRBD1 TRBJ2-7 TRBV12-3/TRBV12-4 TGTGCCAGCAGGGAACACGGGACAGCCGAGCAGTACTTC CASREHGTAEQYF
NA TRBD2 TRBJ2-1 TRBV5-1 TGCGCCAGCAGCTTGGGATCTAGCGGGATTGGTGATGAGCAGTTCTTC CASSLGSSGIGDEQFF
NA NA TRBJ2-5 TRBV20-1 TGCAGTGCTAAAAAGCTCCAAGAGACCCAGTACTTC CSAKKLQETQYF